A single sample is the source of the 2 T cell receptor beta chains below, sequenced in a study of T-cell reconstitution after alpha-beta-depleted transplantation in children. TCRbeta library preparation incorporated unique molecular identifiers. MiXCR was run by TCRdb on the PCR reads, yielding one entry per CDR3 protein. Among 200,000 to 300,000 distinct CDR3 sequences, more than 10% were seen once, and the ten largest hold over 2.5%. Sample: PBMCs from the stem cell graft donor, taken from the stem cell graft. These receptors were obtained from a human donor who donated a stem cell graft to a child with acute lymphoblastic leukemia.

Details on this clonotype: A much larger clone differs by one base, so this may be a read error. The genes are TRBV3-1 and TRBJ2-2; a possible D gene is TRBD2 (7 bases). This CDR3 is 18 amino acids long. From germline, CDR1 is LGHDT and CDR2 YNNKEL (reference sequence). CDR3 protein: CASSQVPAAGDKGGGLFF. DNA of the CDR3: TGTGCCAGCAGCCAAGTACCTGCGGCAGGGGACAAGGGCGGGGGGCTGTTTTTT. Supplemented by reference TRBV3-1 and TRBJ2-2, the full variable domain reads DTAVSQTPKYLVTQMGNDKSIKCEQNLGHDTMYWYKQDSKKFLKIMFSYNNKELIINETVPNRFSPKSPDKAHLNLHINSLELGDSAVYFCASSQVPAAGDKGGGLFFGEGSRLTVL.

This clonotype has ten or more counts. This chain joins TRBV14 and TRBJ2-7; no clear D. The V gene lost 0 bases and the J gene lost 2 bases, with 11 bases spanning the gap. Germline V CDR1 and CDR2: SGHDN, FVKESK. The CDR3 is made up of 15 amino acids. CDR3 loop: CASSQEGRLPYEQYF. The CDR3 DNA follows: TGTGCCAGCAGCCAAGAGGGCAGACTCCCCTACGAGCAGTACTTC.